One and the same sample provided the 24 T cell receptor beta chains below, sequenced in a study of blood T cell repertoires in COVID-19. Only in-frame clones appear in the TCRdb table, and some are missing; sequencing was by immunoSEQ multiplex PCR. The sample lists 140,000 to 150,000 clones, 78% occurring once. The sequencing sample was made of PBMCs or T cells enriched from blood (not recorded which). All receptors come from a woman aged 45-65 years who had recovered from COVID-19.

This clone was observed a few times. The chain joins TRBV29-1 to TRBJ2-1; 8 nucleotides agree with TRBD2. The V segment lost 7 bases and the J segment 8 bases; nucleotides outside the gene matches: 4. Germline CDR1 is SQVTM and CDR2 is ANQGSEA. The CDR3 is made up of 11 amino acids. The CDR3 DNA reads TGCAGCGCCCTGACTAGCGATGAGCAGTTCTTC. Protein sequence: CSALTSDEQFF.

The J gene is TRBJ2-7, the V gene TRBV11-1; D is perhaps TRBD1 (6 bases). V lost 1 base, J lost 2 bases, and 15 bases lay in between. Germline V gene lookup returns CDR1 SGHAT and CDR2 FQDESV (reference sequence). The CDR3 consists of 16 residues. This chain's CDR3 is CASSLVVWGPTYEQYF. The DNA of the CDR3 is TGTGCCAGCAGCTTAGTGGTCTGGGGGCCAACCTACGAGCAGTACTTC.

The CDR3 DNA reads TGTGCCAGCAGCCCTCAGCCCGGGACAATAAATGAAAAACTGTTTTTT. Its translation is CASSPQPGTINEKLFF. This chain links TRBV9 with TRBJ1-4, with D possibly TRBD1 on 6 matching bases. Germline values: CDR1 SGDLS, CDR2 YYNGEE. With 4 bases removed from V and 5 bases from J, the gap between germline ends came to 18 bases. The CDR3 is 16 amino acids.

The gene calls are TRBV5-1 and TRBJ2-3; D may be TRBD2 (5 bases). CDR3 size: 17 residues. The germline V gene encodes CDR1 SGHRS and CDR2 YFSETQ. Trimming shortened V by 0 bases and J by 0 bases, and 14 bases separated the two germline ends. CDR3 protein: CASSLDPTSPSTDTQYF. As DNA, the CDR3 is TGCGCCAGCAGCTTGGACCCCACTAGTCCCAGCACAGATACGCAGTATTTT.

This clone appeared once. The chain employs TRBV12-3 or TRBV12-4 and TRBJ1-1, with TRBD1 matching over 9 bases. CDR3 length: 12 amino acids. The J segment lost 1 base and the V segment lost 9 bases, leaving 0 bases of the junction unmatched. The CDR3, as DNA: TGTGCCAGGGACAGGGGGAACACTGAAGCTTTCTTT. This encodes CARDRGNTEAFF.

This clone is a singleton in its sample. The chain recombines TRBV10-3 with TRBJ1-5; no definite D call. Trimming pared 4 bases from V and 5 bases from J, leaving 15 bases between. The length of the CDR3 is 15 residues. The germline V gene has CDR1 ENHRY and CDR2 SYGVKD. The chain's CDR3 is CAISVVGGRDQPQHF. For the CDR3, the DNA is TGTGCCATCAGTGTCGTGGGAGGTCGAGATCAGCCCCAGCATTTT.

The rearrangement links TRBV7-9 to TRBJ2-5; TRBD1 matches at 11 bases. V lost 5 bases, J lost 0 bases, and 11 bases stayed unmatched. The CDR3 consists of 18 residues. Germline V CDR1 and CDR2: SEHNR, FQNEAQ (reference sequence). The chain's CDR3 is CASSLGQGVLPDQETQYF. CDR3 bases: TGTGCCAGCAGCCTGGGACAGGGGGTTTTACCCGACCAAGAGACCCAGTACTTC.

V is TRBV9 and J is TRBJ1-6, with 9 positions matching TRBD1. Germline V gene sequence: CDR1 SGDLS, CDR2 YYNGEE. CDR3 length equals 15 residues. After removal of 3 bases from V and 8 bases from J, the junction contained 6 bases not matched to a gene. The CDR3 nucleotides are TGTGCCAGCAGCGCCCAAGGACAGGGGTATTCACCCCTCCACTTT. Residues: CASSAQGQGYSPLHF.

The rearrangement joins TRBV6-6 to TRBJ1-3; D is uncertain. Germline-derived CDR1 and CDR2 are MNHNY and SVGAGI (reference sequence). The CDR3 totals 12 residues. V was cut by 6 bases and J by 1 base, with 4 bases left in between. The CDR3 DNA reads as TGTGCCAGCAGCCAGTCTGGAAACACCATATATTTT. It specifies CASSQSGNTIYF.

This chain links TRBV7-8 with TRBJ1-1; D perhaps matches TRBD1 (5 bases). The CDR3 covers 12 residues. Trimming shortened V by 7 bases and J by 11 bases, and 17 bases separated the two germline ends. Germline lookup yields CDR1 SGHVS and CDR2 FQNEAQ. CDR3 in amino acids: CASNSAGGDAFF. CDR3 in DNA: TGTGCCAGCAACTCTGCCGGGGGTGATGCTTTCTTT.

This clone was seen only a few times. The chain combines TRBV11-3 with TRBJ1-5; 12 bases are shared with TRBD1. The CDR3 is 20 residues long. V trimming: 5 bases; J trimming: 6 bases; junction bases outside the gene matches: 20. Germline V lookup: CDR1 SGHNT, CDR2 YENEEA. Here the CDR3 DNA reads TGTGCCAGCAGCCCGAAGCTTATGGGGGGACAGGGGGCGCTGGGTCAGCCCCAGCATTTT. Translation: CASSPKLMGGQGALGQPQHF.

CDR3 nucleotides: TGTGCCAGCAGCTTAACTCCTAGCGGGGTCACAGATACGCAGTATTTT. Encoded protein: CASSLTPSGVTDTQYF. The rearrangement joins TRBV7-3 to TRBJ2-3, with 9 bases fitting TRBD2. The CDR3 has 16 amino acids. The germline gives CDR1 SGHTA, CDR2 FQGTGA. J lost 2 bases, V lost 0 bases, and 3 bases had no gene match.

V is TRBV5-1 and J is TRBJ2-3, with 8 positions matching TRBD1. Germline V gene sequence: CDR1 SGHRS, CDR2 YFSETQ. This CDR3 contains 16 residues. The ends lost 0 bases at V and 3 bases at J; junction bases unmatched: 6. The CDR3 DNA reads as TGCGCCAGCAGCTTGGCGGACAGGGCCGGGACAGATACGCAGTATTTT. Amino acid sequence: CASSLADRAGTDTQYF.

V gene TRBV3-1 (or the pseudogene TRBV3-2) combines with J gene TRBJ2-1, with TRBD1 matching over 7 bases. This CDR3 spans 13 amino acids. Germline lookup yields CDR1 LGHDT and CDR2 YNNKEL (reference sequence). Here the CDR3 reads CVSTGVGNNEQFF. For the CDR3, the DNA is TGTGTCTCAACAGGGGTCGGAAACAATGAGCAGTTCTTC.

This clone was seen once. CDR3 amino acids: CASVAGGLNTEAFF. CDR3 coding DNA: TGTGCCAGCGTTGCGGGGGGCCTGAACACTGAAGCTTTCTTT. The chain links TRBV28 to TRBJ1-1, with a possible D match to TRBD1 (6 bases). This CDR3 contains 14 residues. Germline V gives CDR1 MDHEN, CDR2 SYDVKM. With 8 bases removed from V and 0 bases from J, the gap between germline ends came to 13 bases. Together with reference TRBV28 and TRBJ1-1, the CDR3 gives the full variable domain: DVKVTQSSRYLVKRTGEKVFLECVQDMDHENMFWYRQDPGLGLRLIYFSYDVKMKEKGDIPEGYSVSREKKERFSLILESASTNQTSMYLCASVAGGLNTEAFFGQGTRLTVV.

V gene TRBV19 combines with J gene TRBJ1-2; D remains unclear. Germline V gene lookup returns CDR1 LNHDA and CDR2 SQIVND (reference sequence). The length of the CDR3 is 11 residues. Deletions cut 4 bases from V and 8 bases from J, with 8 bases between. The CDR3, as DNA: TGTGCCAGTAGTAATCAGCGCGGCTACACCTTC. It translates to CASSNQRGYTF.

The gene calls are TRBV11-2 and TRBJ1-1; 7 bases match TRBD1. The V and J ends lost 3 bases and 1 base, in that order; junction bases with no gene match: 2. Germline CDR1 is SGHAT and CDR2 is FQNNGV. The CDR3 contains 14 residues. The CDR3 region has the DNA TGTGCCAGCAGCTTCGGGACAGCGAACACTGAAGCTTTCTTT. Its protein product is CASSFGTANTEAFF.

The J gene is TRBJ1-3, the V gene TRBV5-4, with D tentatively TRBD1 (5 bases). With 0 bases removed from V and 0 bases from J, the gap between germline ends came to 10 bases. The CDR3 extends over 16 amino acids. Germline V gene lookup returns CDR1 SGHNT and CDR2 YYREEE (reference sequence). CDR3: CASSLEQGNSGNTIYF. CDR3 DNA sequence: TGTGCCAGCAGCTTGGAGCAGGGAAACTCTGGAAACACCATATATTTT.

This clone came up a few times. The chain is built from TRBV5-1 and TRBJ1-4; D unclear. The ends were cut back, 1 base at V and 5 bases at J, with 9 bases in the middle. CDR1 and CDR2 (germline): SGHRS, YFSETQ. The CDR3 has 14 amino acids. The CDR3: CASSLLSQNEKLFF. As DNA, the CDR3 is TGCGCCAGCAGCTTGTTGAGCCAAAATGAAAAACTGTTTTTT.

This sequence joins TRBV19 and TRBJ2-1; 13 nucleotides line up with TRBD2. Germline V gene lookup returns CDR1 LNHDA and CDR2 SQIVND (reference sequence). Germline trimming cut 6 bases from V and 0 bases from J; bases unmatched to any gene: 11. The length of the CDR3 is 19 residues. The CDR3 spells CASRVTETSGGHSYNEQFF. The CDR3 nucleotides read TGTGCCAGTAGGGTTACCGAGACTAGCGGGGGGCACTCCTACAATGAGCAGTTCTTC.

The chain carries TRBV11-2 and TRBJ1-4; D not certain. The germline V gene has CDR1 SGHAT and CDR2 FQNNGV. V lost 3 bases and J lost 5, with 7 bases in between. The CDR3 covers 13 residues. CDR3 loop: CASSFGRNEKLFF. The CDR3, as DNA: TGTGCCAGCAGCTTTGGGAGGAATGAAAAACTGTTTTTT.

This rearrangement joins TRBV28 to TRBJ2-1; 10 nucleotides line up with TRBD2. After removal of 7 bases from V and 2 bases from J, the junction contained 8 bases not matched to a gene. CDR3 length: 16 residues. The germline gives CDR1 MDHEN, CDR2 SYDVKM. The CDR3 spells CASIPQAGGPYNEQFF. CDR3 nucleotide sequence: TGTGCCAGCATTCCACAAGCGGGGGGGCCCTACAATGAGCAGTTCTTC. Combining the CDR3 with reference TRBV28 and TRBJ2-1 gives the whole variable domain DVKVTQSSRYLVKRTGEKVFLECVQDMDHENMFWYRQDPGLGLRLIYFSYDVKMKEKGDIPEGYSVSREKKERFSLILESASTNQTSMYLCASIPQAGGPYNEQFFGPGTRLTVL.

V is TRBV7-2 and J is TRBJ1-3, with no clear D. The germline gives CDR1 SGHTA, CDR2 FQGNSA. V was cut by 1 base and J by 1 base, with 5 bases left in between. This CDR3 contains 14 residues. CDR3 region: CASSLGGSGNTIYF. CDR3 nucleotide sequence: TGTGCCAGCAGCTTAGGAGGGTCTGGAAACACCATATATTTT.

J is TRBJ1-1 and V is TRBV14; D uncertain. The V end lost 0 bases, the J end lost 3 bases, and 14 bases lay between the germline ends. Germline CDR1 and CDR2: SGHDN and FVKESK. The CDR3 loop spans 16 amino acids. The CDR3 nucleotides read TGTGCCAGCAGCCAAGATCTTGGGCAGCTCGACACTGAAGCTTTCTTT. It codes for CASSQDLGQLDTEAFF.